These 5 T cell receptor beta chains share one sample of origin, sequenced in a study of cytomegalovirus exposure and HLA in healthy donors. Profiling relied on immunoSEQ multiplex PCR, and the TCRdb table lists in-frame clones only, not all of them. The data show some 170,000 clones, with approximately 87% seen just once and 1.4% held by the top ten. The source material was PBMCs. These receptors were collected from a woman between 25 and 40 years old in good health and CMV-seronegative.

The chain couples TRBV27 to TRBJ1-1; 8 bases map to TRBD1. CDR3 length: 15 residues. CDR1 MNHEY and CDR2 SMNVEV come from the germline V gene (reference sequence). Trimming removed 5 bases from V and 5 bases from J; junction bases left unmatched: 10. CDR3 protein: CASSPQTGVVTEAFF. The CDR3 DNA reads TGTGCCAGCAGTCCACAGACAGGGGTTGTTACTGAAGCTTTCTTT.

V gene TRBV4-1 combines with J gene TRBJ1-2, with 7 bases that match TRBD1. J gave up 2 bases and V 4 bases, and 7 bases lay outside the gene matches. The germline gives CDR1 MGHRA, CDR2 YSYEKL. CDR3 length equals 15 residues. The CDR3 protein is CASSPSDRLNYGYTF. For the CDR3, the DNA is TGCGCCAGCAGCCCCTCGGACAGGCTCAACTATGGCTACACCTTC.

The chain uses TRBV7-8 and TRBJ2-2; D perhaps matches TRBD1 (5 bases). Germline V CDR1 and CDR2: SGHVS, FQNEAQ. The V end lost 8 bases, the J end lost 6 bases, and 16 bases lay between the germline ends. CDR3 length equals 14 residues. CDR3 nucleotides: TGTGCCAGCGAACAGACAGAAGTACCCGGGGAGCTGTTTTTT. It yields the protein CASEQTEVPGELFF.

The J gene is TRBJ2-1, the V gene TRBV11-2, with D possibly being TRBD2 (5 bases). V dropped 3 bases and J dropped 2 bases, with 14 bases sitting between them. The CDR3 sequence is 16 residues long. Germline V lookup: CDR1 SGHAT, CDR2 FQNNGV. The CDR3 DNA reads TGTGCCAGCAGCTTGAGGGCAGGAGCGGCCTACAATGAGCAGTTCTTC. Amino acid sequence: CASSLRAGAAYNEQFF.

The J gene is TRBJ1-2, the V gene TRBV7-9, with 7 nucleotides matching TRBD1. The CDR3 covers 13 residues. CDR1 SEHNR and CDR2 FQNEAQ come from the germline V gene (reference sequence). The J segment lost 3 bases and the V segment lost 5 bases, leaving 3 bases of the junction unmatched. The CDR3 spells CASSDQGDYGYTF. In nucleotides, the CDR3 is TGTGCCAGCAGCGACCAGGGGGACTATGGCTACACCTTC.